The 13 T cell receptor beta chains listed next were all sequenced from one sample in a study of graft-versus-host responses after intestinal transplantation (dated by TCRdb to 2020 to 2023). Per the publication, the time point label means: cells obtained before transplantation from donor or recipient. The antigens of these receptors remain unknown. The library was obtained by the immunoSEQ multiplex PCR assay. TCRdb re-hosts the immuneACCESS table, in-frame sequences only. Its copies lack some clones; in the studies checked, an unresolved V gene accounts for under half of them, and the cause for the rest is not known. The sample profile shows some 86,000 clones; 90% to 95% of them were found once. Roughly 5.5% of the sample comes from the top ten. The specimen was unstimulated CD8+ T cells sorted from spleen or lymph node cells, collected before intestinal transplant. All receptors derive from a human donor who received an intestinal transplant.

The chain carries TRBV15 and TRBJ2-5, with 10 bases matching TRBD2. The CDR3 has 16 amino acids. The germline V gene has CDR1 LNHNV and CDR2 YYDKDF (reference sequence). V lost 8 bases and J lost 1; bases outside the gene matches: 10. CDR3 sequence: CATGLEREGFQETQYF. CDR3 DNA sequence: TGTGCCACCGGGTTGGAGCGGGAGGGGTTCCAAGAGACCCAGTACTTC.

The CDR3 is CASSLAGQGDEQYF. The CDR3 DNA reads TGTGCCAGCAGCCTGGCAGGACAGGGTGACGAGCAGTACTTC. The chain recombines TRBV7-9 with TRBJ2-7, with 8 bases aligning to TRBD1. The CDR3 runs to 14 residues. The trim removed 5 bases at V and 5 bases at J, leaving 8 bases unmatched. Germline values: CDR1 SEHNR, CDR2 FQNEAQ (reference sequence).

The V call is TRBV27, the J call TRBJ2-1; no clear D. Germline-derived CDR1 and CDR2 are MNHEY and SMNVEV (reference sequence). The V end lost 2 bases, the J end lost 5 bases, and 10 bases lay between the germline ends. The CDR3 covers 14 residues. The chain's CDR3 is CASSLGMVDNEQFF. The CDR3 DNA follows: TGTGCCAGCAGTTTAGGGATGGTCGACAATGAGCAGTTCTTC.

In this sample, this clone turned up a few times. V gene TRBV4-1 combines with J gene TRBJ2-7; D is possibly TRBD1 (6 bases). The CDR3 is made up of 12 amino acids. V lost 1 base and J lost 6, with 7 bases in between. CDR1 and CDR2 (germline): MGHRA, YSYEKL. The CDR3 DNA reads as TGCGCCAGCAGCCAAGCAGGGGCCGAGCAGTACTTC. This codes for CASSQAGAEQYF.

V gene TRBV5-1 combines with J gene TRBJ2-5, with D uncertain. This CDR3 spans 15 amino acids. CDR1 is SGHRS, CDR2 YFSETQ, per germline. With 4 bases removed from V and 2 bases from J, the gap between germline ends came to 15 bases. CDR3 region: CASSLRVSKQETQYF. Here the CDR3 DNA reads TGCGCCAGCAGCCTCCGGGTTTCTAAGCAAGAGACCCAGTACTTC.

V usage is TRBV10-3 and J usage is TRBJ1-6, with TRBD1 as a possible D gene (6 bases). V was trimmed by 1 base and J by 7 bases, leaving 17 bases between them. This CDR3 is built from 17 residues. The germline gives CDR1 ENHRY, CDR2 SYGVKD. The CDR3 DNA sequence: TGTGCCATCAGTGAGTTCGCACAGGGAGAGGGCAATTCACCCCTCCACTTT. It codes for CAISEFAQGEGNSPLHF.

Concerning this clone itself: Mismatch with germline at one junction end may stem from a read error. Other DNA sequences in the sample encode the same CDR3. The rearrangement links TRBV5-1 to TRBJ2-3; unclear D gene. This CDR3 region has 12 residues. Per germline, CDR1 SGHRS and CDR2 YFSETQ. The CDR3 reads CASSLDRDTQYF. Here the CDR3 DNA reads TGCGCCAGCAGCTTGGATAGGGATACGCAATATTTT.

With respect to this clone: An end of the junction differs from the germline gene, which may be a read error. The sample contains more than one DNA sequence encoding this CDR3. CDR3 loop: CASSLAGPQETQYF. For the CDR3, the DNA is TGTGCCAGCAGTTTAGCGGGGCCCCAAGAGACCCAATACTTC. This sequence joins TRBV27 and TRBJ2-5; D is possibly TRBD2 (6 bases). The CDR3 loop spans 14 amino acids. Germline V CDR1 and CDR2: MNHEY, SMNVEV (reference sequence).

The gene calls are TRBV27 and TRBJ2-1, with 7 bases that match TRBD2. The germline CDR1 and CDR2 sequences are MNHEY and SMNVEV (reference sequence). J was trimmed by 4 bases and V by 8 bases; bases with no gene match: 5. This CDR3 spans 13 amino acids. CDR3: CASGLAGYNEQFF. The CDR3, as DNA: TGTGCCAGCGGATTAGCGGGTTACAATGAGCAGTTCTTC.

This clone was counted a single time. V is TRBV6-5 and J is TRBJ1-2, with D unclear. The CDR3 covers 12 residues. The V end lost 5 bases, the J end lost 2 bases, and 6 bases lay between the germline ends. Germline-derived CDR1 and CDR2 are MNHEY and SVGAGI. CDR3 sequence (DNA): TGTGCCAGCAGTCTGGACAACTATGGCTACACCTTC. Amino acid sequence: CASSLDNYGYTF.

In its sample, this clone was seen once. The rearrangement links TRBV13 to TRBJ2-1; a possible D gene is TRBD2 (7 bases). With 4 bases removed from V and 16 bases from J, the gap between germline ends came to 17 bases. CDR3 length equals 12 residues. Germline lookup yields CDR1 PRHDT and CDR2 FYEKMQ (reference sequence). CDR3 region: CASSSSGRGDFF. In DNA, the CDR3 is TGTGCCAGCAGCTCCTCGGGGAGGGGGGACTTCTTC.

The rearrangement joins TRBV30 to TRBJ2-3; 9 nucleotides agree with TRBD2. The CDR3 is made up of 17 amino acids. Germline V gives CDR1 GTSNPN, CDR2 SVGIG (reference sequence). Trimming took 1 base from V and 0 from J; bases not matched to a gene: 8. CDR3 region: CAWSALGLATSTDTQYF. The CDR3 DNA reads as TGTGCCTGGAGTGCCCTAGGACTAGCGACTAGCACAGATACGCAGTATTTT.

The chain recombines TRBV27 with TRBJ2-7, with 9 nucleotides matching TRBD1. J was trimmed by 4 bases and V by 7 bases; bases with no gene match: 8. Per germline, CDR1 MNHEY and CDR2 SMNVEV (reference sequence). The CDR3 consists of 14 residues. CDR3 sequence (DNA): TGTGCCAGCAAACACCCGGGACAGGGTTACGAGCAGTACTTC. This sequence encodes CASKHPGQGYEQYF.